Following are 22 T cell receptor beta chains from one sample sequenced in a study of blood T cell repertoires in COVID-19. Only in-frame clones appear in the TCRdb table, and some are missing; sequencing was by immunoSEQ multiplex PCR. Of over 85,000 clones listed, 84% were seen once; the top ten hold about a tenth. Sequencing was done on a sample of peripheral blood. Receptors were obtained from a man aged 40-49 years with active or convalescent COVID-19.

The DNA for the CDR3 is TGTGCCAGTAGTAATCAGGGGTTCTATAATTCACCCCTCCACTTT. Its protein product is CASSNQGFYNSPLHF. The chain employs TRBV19 and TRBJ1-6; TRBD1 might be the D (6 bases). V lost 4 bases and J 3 bases, leaving 10 bases between the germline ends. CDR1 is LNHDA and CDR2 is SQIVND in the germline V gene (reference sequence). This CDR3 spans 15 amino acids.

For the CDR3, the DNA is TGCGCCAGCAGCCAAGAGGCAGCGGGAATTGGCTACACCTTC. Translation gives CASSQEAAGIGYTF. The rearrangement uses TRBV4-1 and TRBJ1-2; no reliable D call. The CDR3 is 14 amino acids. Germline V gene data show CDR1 as MGHRA and CDR2 as YSYEKL. Trimming removed 0 bases at V and 7 bases at J, with 12 bases between.

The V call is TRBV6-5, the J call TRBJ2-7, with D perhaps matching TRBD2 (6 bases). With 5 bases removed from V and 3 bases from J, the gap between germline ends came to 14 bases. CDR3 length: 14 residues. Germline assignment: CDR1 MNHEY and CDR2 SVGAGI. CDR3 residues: CASSTGGGGYEQYF. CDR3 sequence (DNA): TGTGCCAGCAGTACCGGGGGTGGGGGCTACGAGCAGTACTTC.

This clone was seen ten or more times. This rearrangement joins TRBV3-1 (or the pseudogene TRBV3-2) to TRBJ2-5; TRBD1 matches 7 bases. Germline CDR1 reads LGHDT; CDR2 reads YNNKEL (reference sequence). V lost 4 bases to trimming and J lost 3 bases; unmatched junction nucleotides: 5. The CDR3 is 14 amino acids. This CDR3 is CASSRQGWEETQYF. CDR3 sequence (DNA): TGTGCCAGCAGCCGACAGGGTTGGGAAGAGACCCAGTACTTC.

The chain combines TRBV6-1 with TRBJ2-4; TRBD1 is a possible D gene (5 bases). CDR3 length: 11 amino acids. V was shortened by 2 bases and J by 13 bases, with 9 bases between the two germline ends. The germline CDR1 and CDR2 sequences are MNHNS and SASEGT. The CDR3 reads CASSERGGQYF. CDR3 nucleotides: TGTGCCAGCAGTGAAAGGGGTGGCCAGTACTTC.

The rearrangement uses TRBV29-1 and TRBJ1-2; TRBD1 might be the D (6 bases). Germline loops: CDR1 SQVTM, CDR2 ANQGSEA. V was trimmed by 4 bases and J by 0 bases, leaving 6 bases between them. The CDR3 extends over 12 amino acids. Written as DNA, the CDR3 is TGCAGCGTTGGACAGGCTAACTATGGCTACACCTTC. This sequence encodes CSVGQANYGYTF.

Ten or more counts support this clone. CDR3 residues: CASSVLLAGELFF. The CDR3 nucleotides read TGCGCCAGCAGTGTACTGCTAGCCGGGGAGCTGTTTTTT. This chain connects TRBV10-1 to TRBJ2-2; D is unresolved. Between the trimmed V and J ends, which lost 4 bases and 6 bases, there was a span of 9 bases. Germline CDR1 and CDR2: WNHNN and SYGVQD (reference sequence). The CDR3 has 13 amino acids.

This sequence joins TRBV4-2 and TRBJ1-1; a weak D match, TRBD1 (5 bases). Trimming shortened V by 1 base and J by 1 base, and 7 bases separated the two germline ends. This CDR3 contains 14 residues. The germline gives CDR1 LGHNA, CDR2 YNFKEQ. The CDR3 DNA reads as TGTGCCAGCAGCCAAGGGGGGGGGAACACTGAAGCTTTCTTT. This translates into CASSQGGGNTEAFF.

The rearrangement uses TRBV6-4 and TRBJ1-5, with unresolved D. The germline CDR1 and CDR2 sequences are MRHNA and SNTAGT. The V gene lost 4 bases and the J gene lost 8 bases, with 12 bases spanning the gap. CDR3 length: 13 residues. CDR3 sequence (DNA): TGTGCCAGCAGTGTGCAGGCTGCTGAGCCCCAGCATTTT. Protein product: CASSVQAAEPQHF.

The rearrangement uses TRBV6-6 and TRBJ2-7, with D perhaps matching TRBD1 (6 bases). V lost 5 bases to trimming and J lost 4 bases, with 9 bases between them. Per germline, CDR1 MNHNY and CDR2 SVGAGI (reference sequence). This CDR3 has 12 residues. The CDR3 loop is CASSQDRYEQYF. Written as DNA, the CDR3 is TGTGCCAGCAGTCAGGACAGATACGAGCAGTACTTC.

The CDR3 bases are TGCGCCAGCAGCCTCGATACAGGGGGCGCCCAGCCCCAGCATTTT. Its protein is CASSLDTGGAQPQHF. This chain links TRBV5-1 with TRBJ1-5, with TRBD1 identical over 9 bases. Germline CDR1 reads SGHRS; CDR2 reads YFSETQ. J was trimmed by 7 bases and V by 4 bases; bases with no gene match: 9. The CDR3 consists of 15 residues.

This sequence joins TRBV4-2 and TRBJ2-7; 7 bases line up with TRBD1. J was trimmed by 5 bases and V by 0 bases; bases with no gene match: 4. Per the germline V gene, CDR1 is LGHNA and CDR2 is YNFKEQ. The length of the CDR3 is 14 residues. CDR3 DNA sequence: TGTGCCAGCAGCCAAGATAGGGGGCCGGACGAGCAGTACTTC. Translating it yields CASSQDRGPDEQYF.

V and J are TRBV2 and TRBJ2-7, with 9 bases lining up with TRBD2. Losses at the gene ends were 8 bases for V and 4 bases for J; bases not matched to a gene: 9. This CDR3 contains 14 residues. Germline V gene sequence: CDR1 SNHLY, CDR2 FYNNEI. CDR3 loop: CASRGSGGKYEQYF. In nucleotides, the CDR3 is TGTGCCAGCCGGGGGAGCGGGGGGAAGTACGAGCAGTACTTC.

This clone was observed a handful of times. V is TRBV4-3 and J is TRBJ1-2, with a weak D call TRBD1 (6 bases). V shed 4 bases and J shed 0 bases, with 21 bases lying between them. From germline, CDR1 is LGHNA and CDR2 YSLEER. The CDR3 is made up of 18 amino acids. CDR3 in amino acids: CASSRNTHGTTANYGYTF. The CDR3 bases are TGCGCCAGCAGCCGGAATACCCACGGGACAACAGCTAACTATGGCTACACCTTC.

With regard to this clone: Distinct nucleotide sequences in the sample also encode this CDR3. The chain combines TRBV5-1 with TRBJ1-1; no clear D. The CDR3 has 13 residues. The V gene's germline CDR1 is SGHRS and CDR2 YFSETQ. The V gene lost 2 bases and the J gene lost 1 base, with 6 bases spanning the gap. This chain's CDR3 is CASSLQRNTEAFF. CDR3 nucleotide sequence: TGCGCCAGCAGCTTACAGAGGAACACTGAAGCTTTCTTT. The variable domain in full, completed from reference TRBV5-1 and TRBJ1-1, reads KAGVTQTPRYLIKTRGQQVTLSCSPISGHRSVSWYQQTPGQGLQFLFEYFSETQRNKGNFPGRFSGRQFSNSRSEMNVSTLELGDSALYLCASSLQRNTEAFFGQGTRLTVV.

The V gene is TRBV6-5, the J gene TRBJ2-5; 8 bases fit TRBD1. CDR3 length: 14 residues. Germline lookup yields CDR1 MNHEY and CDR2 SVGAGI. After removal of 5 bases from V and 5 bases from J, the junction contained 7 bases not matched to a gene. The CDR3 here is CASSTGGLGETQYF. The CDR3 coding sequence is TGTGCCAGCAGTACAGGGGGTCTTGGGGAGACCCAGTACTTC.

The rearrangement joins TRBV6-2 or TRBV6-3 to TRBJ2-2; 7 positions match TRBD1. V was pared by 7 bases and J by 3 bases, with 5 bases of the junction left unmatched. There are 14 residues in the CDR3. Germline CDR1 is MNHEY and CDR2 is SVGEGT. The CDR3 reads CASNPGGDTGELFF. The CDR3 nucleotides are TGTGCCAGCAACCCAGGGGGTGACACCGGGGAGCTGTTTTTT.

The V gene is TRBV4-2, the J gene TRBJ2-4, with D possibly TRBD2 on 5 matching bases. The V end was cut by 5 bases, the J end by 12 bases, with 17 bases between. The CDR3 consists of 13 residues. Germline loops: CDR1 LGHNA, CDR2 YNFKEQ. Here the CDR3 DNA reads TGTGCCAGCAGCGAGGGTGGTGGGCTGGATCAGTACTTC. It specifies CASSEGGGLDQYF.

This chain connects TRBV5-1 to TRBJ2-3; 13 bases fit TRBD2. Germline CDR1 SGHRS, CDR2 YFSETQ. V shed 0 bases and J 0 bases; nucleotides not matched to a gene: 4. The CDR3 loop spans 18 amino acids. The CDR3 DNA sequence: TGCGCCAGCAGCTTGGGGACTAGCGGGGGCCATAGCACAGATACGCAGTATTTT. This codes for CASSLGTSGGHSTDTQYF.

CDR3 in amino acids: CASSTRDQPQHF. In DNA form, the CDR3 reads TGTGCCAGCTCTACACGTGATCAGCCCCAGCATTTT. The chain carries TRBV18 and TRBJ1-5; D gene unclear. The V gene's germline CDR1 is KGHSH and CDR2 LQKENI. With 6 bases removed from V and 5 bases from J, the gap between germline ends came to 8 bases. The CDR3 contains 12 residues.

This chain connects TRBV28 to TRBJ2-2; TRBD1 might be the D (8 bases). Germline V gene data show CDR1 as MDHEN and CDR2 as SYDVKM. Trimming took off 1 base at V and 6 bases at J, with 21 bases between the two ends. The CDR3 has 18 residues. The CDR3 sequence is CASSLSPGGAGRAGELFF. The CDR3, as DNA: TGTGCCAGCAGTTTATCCCCAGGGGGCGCTGGGAGGGCCGGGGAGCTGTTTTTT.

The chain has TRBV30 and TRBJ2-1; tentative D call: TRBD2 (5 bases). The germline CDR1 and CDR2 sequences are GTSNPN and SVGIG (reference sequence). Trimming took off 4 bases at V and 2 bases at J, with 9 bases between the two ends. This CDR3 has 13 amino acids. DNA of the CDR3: TGTGCCTGGACCCGACTACCCTACAATGAGCAGTTCTTC. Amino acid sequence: CAWTRLPYNEQFF. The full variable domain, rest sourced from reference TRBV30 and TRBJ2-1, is SQTIHQWPATLVQPVGSPLSLECTVEGTSNPNLYWYRQAAGRGLQLLFYSVGIGQISSEVPQNLSASRPQDRQFILSSKKLLLSDSGFYLCAWTRLPYNEQFFGPGTRLTVL.